The rows below give T cell receptor beta chains drawn from one sample of a study of B cell selection in AIRE deficiency. Clones were read by immunoSEQ multiplex PCR, and TCRdb kept only the in-frame ones, dropping some. There are roughly 24,000 clones in the sample; roughly 96% occur only once, and 0.17% lies in the top ten. Sequencing was carried out using CD4+CD127+ conventional T cells sorted from PBMCs. The source of these receptors is a human donor in good health. Each CDR3 is given with its conserved first and last residue. A D gene is named only where the DNA matches it firmly.

14,NA,TRBV4-1,TRBJ1-3,TGCGCCAGCAGCCAAGTTGAGGGAGTGAACACCATATATTTT,CASSQVEGVNTIYF
14,NA,TRBV6-1,TRBJ1-5,TGTGCCAGCAGTGAAAAACTGCTGCATCAGCCCCAGCATTTT,CASSEKLLHQPQHF
15,TRBD1,TRBV5-1,TRBJ2-7,TGCGCCAGCAGCAAACCCCCGGGACAGGGGTACGAGCAGTACTTC,CASSKPPGQGYEQYF
14,NA,TRBV11-2,TRBJ2-2,TGTGCCAGCAGCGTGAGGGGGAACACCGGGGAGCTGTTTTTT,CASSVRGNTGELFF
15,NA,TRBV29-1,TRBJ2-1,TGCAGCGTTGAAAAGAGGGACGGAGCCTACAATGAGCAGTTCTTC,CSVEKRDGAYNEQFF
16,TRBD1,TRBV5-6,TRBJ1-1,TGTGCCAGCAGACCGTGGACAGGGGGGAGGGTCACTGAAGCTTTCTTT,CASRPWTGGRVTEAFF
15,TRBD2,TRBV7-2,TRBJ2-1,TGTGCCAGCAGCTTAGTAGCGGGCACCTACAATGAGCAGTTCTTC,CASSLVAGTYNEQFF
14,TRBD1,TRBV27,TRBJ1-6,TGTGCCAGCAGGCCGGGACAGCATAATTCACCCCTCCACTTT,CASRPGQHNSPLHF
16,TRBD1,TRBV2,TRBJ1-4,TGTGCCAGCAGTCCCTCAAGCCGGGACAGGGCTGAAAAACTGTTTTTT,CASSPSSRDRAEKLFF
13,NA,TRBV6-6,TRBJ1-3,TGTGCCAGTTTTTCAATTTCTGGAAACACCATATATTTT,CASFSISGNTIYF
14,TRBD1,TRBV18,TRBJ1-6,TGTGCCAGCTCACCGGCAGGGGGGAATTCACCCCTCCACTTT,CASSPAGGNSPLHF
15,NA,TRBV7-6,TRBJ2-7,TGTGCCAGCAGCTTAGGGACTGGAAAATCGTACGAGCAGTACTTC,CASSLGTGKSYEQYF
14,TRBD2,TRBV4-2,TRBJ2-7,TGTGCCAGCAGCCAGGACCCTGGACTAGGGGAGCAGTACTTC,CASSQDPGLGEQYF
14,TRBD1,TRBV4-1,TRBJ2-5,TGCGCCAGCAGCCAGGGACAGTTTCAAGAGACCCAGTACTTC,CASSQGQFQETQYF
13,NA,TRBV5-6,TRBJ1-1,TGTGCCAGCAGGCCAGGGTTGAACACTGAAGCTTTCTTT,CASRPGLNTEAFF
14,TRBD1,TRBV2,TRBJ1-2,TGTGCCGGCCGGGACAGGAACCCGGGCTATGGCTACACCTTC,CAGRDRNPGYGYTF